These 15 T cell receptor beta chains came from one sample sequenced in a study of glioma-infiltrating T cells after dendritic cell vaccination. Using immunoSEQ multiplex PCR, the repertoire was profiled, and TCRdb retains in-frame clones only, with some absent. Of about 49,000 clones listed, over 75% are singletons. Here the sequenced sample was blood, taken before dendritic cell vaccination. These receptors all stem from a human donor with glioblastoma.

The chain links TRBV9 to TRBJ2-2; D is perhaps TRBD1 (6 bases). V gave up 4 bases and J gave up 4 bases, with 17 bases separating them. Germline V gene data show CDR1 as SGDLS and CDR2 as YYNGEE. The CDR3 is 16 amino acids. CDR3 nucleotides: TGTGCCAGCAGCCCACCAAACAGGGCGGGCACCGGGGAGCTGTTTTTT. Its translation is CASSPPNRAGTGELFF.

V and J are TRBV12-5 and TRBJ1-2; 7 bases align to TRBD1. V gave up 0 bases and J gave up 0 bases; unmatched junction bases: 7. CDR3 size: 17 residues. CDR1 LGHNT and CDR2 FRNRAP come from the germline V gene. CDR3 amino acids: CASGLVGQATANYGYTF. The DNA for the CDR3 is TGTGCTAGTGGTTTGGTCGGACAGGCGACTGCTAACTATGGCTACACCTTC.

The CDR3 DNA is TGCGCCAGCAGCCAAGGGGAGGGGATTAATGAAAAACTGTTTTTT. This sequence encodes CASSQGEGINEKLFF. The chain couples TRBV4-3 to TRBJ1-4, with D maybe TRBD1 (5 bases). In germline, CDR1 is LGHNA, CDR2 YSLEER. CDR3 size: 15 residues. Deletions cut 1 base from V and 4 bases from J, with 10 bases between.

The rearrangement uses TRBV15 and TRBJ1-1; D uncertain. This CDR3 is 14 amino acids long. In germline, CDR1 is LNHNV, CDR2 YYDKDF (reference sequence). V dropped 0 bases and J dropped 5 bases, with 10 bases sitting between them. The CDR3 DNA is TGTGCCACCAGCAGAGATGGCGGATTTACTGAAGCTTTCTTT. Translated: CATSRDGGFTEAFF. The full variable domain, its missing parts supplied by reference TRBV15 and TRBJ1-1, is DAMVIQNPRYQVTQFGKPVTLSCSQTLNHNVMYWYQQKSSQAPKLLFHYYDKDFNNEADTPDNFQSRRPNTSFCFLDIRSPGLGDTAMYLCATSRDGGFTEAFFGQGTRLTVV.

The genes are TRBV9 and TRBJ2-2, with D perhaps matching TRBD2 (5 bases). This CDR3 comprises 13 residues. V was clipped by 6 bases and J by 1 base, with 7 bases between them. CDR1 and CDR2 from the germline V gene are SGDLS and YYNGEE. CDR3 DNA sequence: TGTGCCAGCAACGGGGAGAACACCGGGGAGCTGTTTTTT. Amino acids: CASNGENTGELFF.

The rearrangement joins TRBV6-5 to TRBJ1-1, with TRBD1 matching 8 bases. The CDR3 is made up of 11 amino acids. From germline, CDR1 is MNHEY and CDR2 SVGAGI. Trimming at V came to 11 bases and at J to 11 bases, leaving 10 bases not matched to a gene. The CDR3: CASEGQGAAFF. CDR3 nucleotides: TGTGCCTCCGAAGGACAGGGTGCGGCTTTCTTT.

The rearrangement uses TRBV7-9 and TRBJ2-7; unclear D gene. CDR3 length: 11 amino acids. CDR1 is SEHNR and CDR2 is FQNEAQ in the germline V gene (reference sequence). Trimming removed 6 bases at V and 2 bases at J, with 5 bases between. CDR3 in amino acids: CASSPAYEQYF. Written as DNA, the CDR3 is TGTGCCAGCAGTCCAGCCTACGAGCAGTACTTC. The variable domain in full, with the rest retrieved from reference TRBV7-9 and TRBJ2-7, is DTGVSQNPRHKITKRGQNVTFRCDPISEHNRLYWYRQTLGQGPEFLTYFQNEAQLEKSRLLSDRFSAERPKGSFSTLEIQRTEQGDSAMYLCASSPAYEQYFGPGTRLTVT.

The genes are TRBV6-5 and TRBJ2-7; 8 nucleotides match TRBD1. This CDR3 contains 15 residues. Per the germline V gene, CDR1 is MNHEY and CDR2 is SVGAGI. The V segment lost 5 bases and the J segment 6 bases; nucleotides outside the gene matches: 12. The CDR3, as DNA: TGTGCCAGCAGTAGGGCTGAGACAGGGGTGGGCGAGCAGTACTTC. Protein product: CASSRAETGVGEQYF.

The rearrangement uses TRBV12-5 and TRBJ2-7; possibly TRBD2 for D (5 bases). The CDR3 spans 16 residues. V gave up 9 bases and J gave up 0 bases, with 21 bases separating them. The germline CDR1 and CDR2 sequences are LGHNT and FRNRAP. CDR3: CASLLALGRGSYEQYF. In DNA, the CDR3 is TGTGCTAGCCTTTTGGCCCTGGGTCGGGGCTCCTACGAGCAGTACTTC.

The chain has TRBV2 and TRBJ2-1; possible D gene TRBD1, 5 bases. Trimming stripped 6 bases from V and 6 bases from J, with 18 bases between. The germline V gene encodes CDR1 SNHLY and CDR2 FYNNEI. The CDR3 covers 15 residues. The CDR3 nucleotides read TGTGCCAGCAGCCCTTGGACATCCCTGGGCAATGAGCAGTTCTTC. This sequence encodes CASSPWTSLGNEQFF.

This chain joins TRBV18 and TRBJ2-5, with a weak D call TRBD2 (5 bases). This CDR3 has 15 residues. CDR1 KGHSH and CDR2 LQKENI come from the germline V gene. V lost 3 bases to trimming and J lost 5 bases, with 16 bases between them. CDR3 DNA: TGTGCCAGCTCACCTCCCCCCGGGGTCGGGGAGACCCAGTACTTC. Protein sequence: CASSPPPGVGETQYF.

This chain joins TRBV27 and TRBJ1-3; unclear D gene. CDR3 length equals 16 residues. The V gene's germline CDR1 is MNHEY and CDR2 SMNVEV (reference sequence). V was pared by 3 bases and J by 0 bases, with 12 bases between. The CDR3 reads CASSFGAESSGNTIYF. The DNA of the CDR3 is TGTGCCAGCAGTTTCGGAGCGGAGAGCTCTGGAAACACCATATATTTT.

This clone has only a few counts. The chain carries TRBV7-3 and TRBJ2-3; a possible D gene is TRBD2 (6 bases). The CDR3 sequence is 14 residues long. Deletions cut 2 bases from V and 5 bases from J, with 11 bases between. Looked up from germline, CDR1 is SGHTA and CDR2 is FQGTGA. The CDR3 sequence is CASSLRAGIDTQYF. The CDR3 DNA follows: TGTGCCAGCAGCTTACGGGCGGGAATAGATACGCAGTATTTT.

The rearrangement joins TRBV2 to TRBJ2-7, with TRBD1 identical over 7 bases. Trimming took 6 bases from V and 3 from J; bases not matched to a gene: 8. The CDR3 extends over 14 amino acids. Germline CDR1 is SNHLY and CDR2 is FYNNEI. CDR3 in amino acids: CASRDPGQLYEQYF. In nucleotides, the CDR3 is TGTGCCAGCAGAGACCCGGGACAGCTCTACGAGCAGTACTTC.

The chain couples TRBV7-8 to TRBJ2-1; the D is unclear. Trimming left V 3 bases short and J 8 bases short, with 5 bases between. The CDR3 totals 11 residues. The germline V gene encodes CDR1 SGHVS and CDR2 FQNEAQ. CDR3 loop: CASSFFDEQFF. CDR3 DNA: TGTGCCAGCAGCTTCTTCGATGAGCAGTTCTTC.